This TCR beta chain stems from a study of tumor and adjacent non-tumor tissue in lung cancer. Study-level information: Patients were aged about 30 to 76, 10 men and roughly five women, stage I to III. On average, productive TCRbeta reads reached roughly 4 million per sample. Study-wide points: Top 100 clones took a larger repertoire share in normal lung.

Turning to this clonotype: Its target is not known.

Three rounds of nested PCR, following a modified ARM-PCR protocol, produced the TCRbeta library. TCRdb reanalysed the multiplex PCR reads using MiXCR and keeps one entry per CDR3 protein. The sample carries roughly 75,000 distinct CDR3 sequences, around 70% recorded once. Germline lookup yields CDR1 MNHNY and CDR2 SVGAGI (reference sequence). V dropped 7 bases and J dropped 0; count of bases not matched to a gene: 15. The CDR3 runs to 18 residues. No cell sorting was done before RNA was extracted from the tissue. This non-tumor lung sample came from over 3 cm beyond the tumor edge. Chemotherapy-naive patients with new lung cancer underwent thoracic surgery in China, August–November 2014.

This chain uses TRBV6-6 with TRBJ1-5; 7 bases line up with TRBD1. The source is a woman in her 50s with non-small cell lung cancer. Sequencing used distant non-tumor lung tissue. CDR3 protein: CASIHQGQIYNSNQPQHF. In nucleotides, the CDR3 is TGTGCCAGCATTCACCAGGGACAGATATATAATAGCAATCAGCCCCAGCATTTT.